This is a list of T cell receptor beta chains from one sample in a study of T cell responses to AZD1222 COVID-19 vaccine. Libraries were prepared by immunoSEQ multiplex PCR; TCRdb keeps only in-frame clonotypes and omits some of them. The sample shows about 130,000 clones, 93% of them seen only once. This specimen consisted of peripheral blood, obtained on day 0 of AZD1222 vaccination. The receptors shown here come from an adult in good health. Each CDR3 is given with its conserved first and last residue. The D gene is left open where the match is weak. A clone size is listed for some rows: how often the clone was seen (once, few, many), or a class if it is expanded.

>.|TRBV30|TRBJ1-6|.
CAWSVSRGGNSPLHF
TGTGCCTGGAGTGTATCCAGGGGAGGAAATTCACCCCTCCACTTT
>.|TRBV5-1|TRBJ2-5|TRBD2
CASSAGTSTETQYF
TGCGCCAGCAGCGCCGGGACTAGCACCGAGACCCAGTACTTC
>.|TRBV9|TRBJ1-1|.
CASSPTMNTEAFF
TGTGCCAGCAGCCCGACCATGAACACTGAAGCTTTCTTT
>.|TRBV5-4|TRBJ1-2|TRBD1
CASSLRQGYGYTF
TGTGCCAGCAGCTTAAGACAGGGTTATGGCTACACCTTC
>.|TRBV12-5|TRBJ2-3|TRBD2
CASGLVFSGGVRMDTQYF
TGTGCTAGTGGTTTGGTATTTAGCGGGGGGGTTCGTATGGATACGCAGTATTTT
>.|TRBV18|TRBJ2-1|.
CASSPNNEQFF
TGTGCCAGCTCACCCAACAATGAGCAGTTCTTC
>.|TRBV7-2|TRBJ1-3|.
CASSLGPDSGNTIYF
TGTGCCAGCAGCTTAGGACCAGACTCTGGAAACACCATATATTTT
>.|TRBV18|TRBJ1-5|.
CASSPTTGGHQPQHF
TGTGCCAGCTCACCGACAACTGGCGGTCATCAGCCCCAGCATTTT
>.|TRBV7-9|TRBJ1-1|.
CASSLEGSPAFF
TGTGCCAGCAGCTTAGAGGGCAGTCCGGCTTTCTTT
>.|TRBV10-2|TRBJ2-7|.
CASSEPAGPEQYF
TGCGCCAGCAGTGAGCCGGCGGGACCCGAGCAGTACTTC
>once|TRBV11-3|TRBJ2-2|.
CASSFGYTGELFF
TGTGCCAGCAGCTTTGGGTACACCGGGGAGCTGTTTTTT
>.|TRBV5-1|TRBJ2-1|.
CASSLGGTRLYNEQFF
TGCGCCAGCAGCTTGGGCGGGACACGTCTCTACAATGAGCAGTTCTTC
>.|TRBV4-1|TRBJ2-2|.
CASSQDGLPGRVFF
TGCGCCAGCAGCCAAGATGGACTACCTGGCAGGGTGTTTTTT
>.|TRBV28|TRBJ1-5|TRBD1
CASSFPPPGQGVVLNQPQHF
TGTGCCAGCAGTTTTCCCCCTCCGGGACAGGGGGTAGTGTTAAATCAGCCCCAGCATTTT
>.|TRBV25-1|TRBJ2-7|TRBD2
CASSAEKRGTSGPVEQYF
TGTGCCAGCAGTGCCGAAAAAAGGGGGACTAGCGGCCCAGTCGAGCAGTACTTC
>.|TRBV29-1|TRBJ2-7|.
CSVASRDYEQYF
TGCAGCGTAGCTTCCCGGGATTACGAGCAGTACTTC